The 21 T cell receptor beta chains listed next were all sequenced from one sample in a study of cytomegalovirus exposure and HLA in healthy donors. PCR employed 60 Vbeta and 13 Jbeta primers. Profiled with immunoSEQ multiplex PCR; TCRdb holds only in-frame clones, not every one. The table records fewer than 250,000 clones, about four fifths of them present only once. Sequencing input: PBMCs. Receptor source: a woman aged 50 to 60 in good health and CMV-seropositive.

This clone occurred a few times. This chain links TRBV15 with TRBJ1-2; TRBD1 matches at 7 bases. The V gene's germline CDR1 is LNHNV and CDR2 YYDKDF (reference sequence). The CDR3 loop spans 16 amino acids. The J segment lost 4 bases and the V segment lost 3 bases, leaving 11 bases of the junction unmatched. Here the CDR3 reads CATSREDRDRFYGYTF. CDR3 nucleotides: TGTGCCACCAGCAGGGAAGACAGGGACCGCTTCTATGGCTACACCTTC. The whole variable domain, filled in from reference TRBV15 and TRBJ1-2, reads DAMVIQNPRYQVTQFGKPVTLSCSQTLNHNVMYWYQQKSSQAPKLLFHYYDKDFNNEADTPDNFQSRRPNTSFCFLDIRSPGLGDTAMYLCATSREDRDRFYGYTFGSGTRLTVV.

Points on this clone: The sample has other DNA sequences that encode this CDR3 too. V usage is TRBV7-9 and J usage is TRBJ1-1; D remains ambiguous. V was trimmed by 1 base and J by 5 bases, leaving 8 bases between them. Germline V gene sequence: CDR1 SEHNR, CDR2 FQNEAQ (reference sequence). This CDR3 spans 13 amino acids. The CDR3 here is CASSLEGGTEAFF. The CDR3 DNA reads as TGTGCCAGCAGCTTAGAGGGAGGAACTGAAGCTTTCTTT. Combining the CDR3 with reference TRBV7-9 and TRBJ1-1 gives the whole variable domain DTGVSQNPRHKITKRGQNVTFRCDPISEHNRLYWYRQTLGQGPEFLTYFQNEAQLEKSRLLSDRFSAERPKGSFSTLEIQRTEQGDSAMYLCASSLEGGTEAFFGQGTRLTVV.

The J gene is TRBJ2-5, the V gene TRBV7-2, with 8 nucleotides matching TRBD2. The V gene end was trimmed by 3 bases and the J gene end by 1 base; junction bases not matched to a gene: 13. CDR3 size: 18 residues. Germline-derived CDR1 and CDR2 are SGHTA and FQGNSA. The DNA for the CDR3 is TGTGCCAGCAGCTTCATACCGGGCCTAGCGGGCTTCCAAGAGACCCAGTACTTC. It encodes CASSFIPGLAGFQETQYF.

This chain links TRBV5-1 with TRBJ1-1; D is undetermined. V gave up 0 bases and J gave up 1 base, with 7 bases separating them. The CDR3 totals 14 residues. Germline V gives CDR1 SGHRS, CDR2 YFSETQ. Here the CDR3 DNA reads TGCGCCAGCAGCTTGGCCGGGAGGAACACTGAAGCTTTCTTT. As protein: CASSLAGRNTEAFF. The full variable domain, with the rest looked up from reference TRBV5-1 and TRBJ1-1, is KAGVTQTPRYLIKTRGQQVTLSCSPISGHRSVSWYQQTPGQGLQFLFEYFSETQRNKGNFPGRFSGRQFSNSRSEMNVSTLELGDSALYLCASSLAGRNTEAFFGQGTRLTVV.

This chain joins TRBV5-1 and TRBJ1-2, with a weak D call TRBD1 (6 bases). The CDR3 contains 13 residues. The germline V and J ends were trimmed by 4 bases and 4 bases, with 11 bases remaining between them. The germline CDR1 and CDR2 sequences are SGHRS and YFSETQ. This CDR3 is CASSPTGAYGYTF. The CDR3 DNA is TGCGCCAGCAGCCCGACAGGAGCCTATGGCTACACCTTC.

This chain uses TRBV6-1 with TRBJ1-1, with D possibly matching TRBD1 (5 bases). Germline lookup yields CDR1 MNHNS and CDR2 SASEGT. Trimming took 6 bases from V and 7 from J, leaving 12 bases between them. The CDR3 totals 12 residues. CDR3 sequence: CASRTGYSEAFF. CDR3 in DNA: TGTGCCAGCAGAACAGGTTATAGTGAAGCTTTCTTT.

V and J are TRBV5-5 and TRBJ1-5; 10 bases are a match to TRBD1. Per germline, CDR1 SGHKS and CDR2 YYEKEE (reference sequence). The CDR3 length is 14 residues. The V and J ends lost 4 bases and 6 bases, in that order; junction bases with no gene match: 4. CDR3 sequence reads: CASSPGQGSQPQHF. Here the CDR3 DNA reads TGTGCCAGCAGCCCGGGACAGGGGAGTCAGCCCCAGCATTTT. Variable domain in full (rest from reference TRBV5-5 and TRBJ1-5): DAGVTQSPTHLIKTRGQQVTLRCSPISGHKSVSWYQQVLGQGPQFIFQYYEKEERGRGNFPDRFSARQFPNYSSELNVNALLLGDSALYLCASSPGQGSQPQHFGDGTRLSIL.

V and J are TRBV5-4 and TRBJ2-3, with D unclear. Germline CDR1 and CDR2: SGHNT and YYREEE (reference sequence). This CDR3 contains 16 residues. The ends were cut back, 2 bases at V and 0 bases at J, with 13 bases in the middle. Here the CDR3 DNA reads TGTGCCAGCAGCTTCAATACCGGGTCCAGCACAGATACGCAGTATTTT. Amino acids: CASSFNTGSSTDTQYF.

The chain has TRBV15 and TRBJ1-4; D is undetermined. Germline V lookup: CDR1 LNHNV, CDR2 YYDKDF (reference sequence). V lost 3 bases, J lost 8 bases, and 16 bases lay in between. The CDR3 totals 15 residues. The CDR3: CATSSGGGKEEKLFF. CDR3 nucleotides: TGTGCCACCAGCAGCGGAGGTGGTAAGGAGGAAAAACTGTTTTTT.

The chain joins TRBV4-1 to TRBJ2-5; TRBD1 matches 8 bases. CDR1 is MGHRA, CDR2 YSYEKL, per germline. The junction had 6 bases not matched to a gene; V was cut back by 1 base and J by 2 bases. The length of the CDR3 is 16 residues. The CDR3 region has the DNA TGCGCCAGCAGCCAAGTAAGGACAGGGCCACAAGAGACCCAGTACTTC. This encodes CASSQVRTGPQETQYF.

The chain uses TRBV18 and TRBJ1-2; TRBD1 agrees at 7 bases. Germline loops: CDR1 KGHSH, CDR2 LQKENI. The CDR3 spans 16 residues. J was trimmed by 5 bases and V by 3 bases; bases with no gene match: 12. DNA of the CDR3: TGTGCCAGCTCACCGACCGAGCGACAGGGAACTTATGGCTACACCTTC. Translation: CASSPTERQGTYGYTF.

The chain uses TRBV19 and TRBJ1-2; 8 nucleotides match TRBD1. V shed 5 bases, J shed 4 bases, and the junction held 0 bases outside the gene matches. The CDR3 covers 12 residues. Germline V CDR1 and CDR2: LNHDA, SQIVND (reference sequence). Written as DNA, the CDR3 is TGTGCCAGTAGTGGGACAGGCTATGGCTACACCTTC. Its translation: CASSGTGYGYTF.

The chain has TRBV5-1 and TRBJ2-3, with 11 bases matching TRBD2. The ends lost 4 bases at V and 4 bases at J; junction bases unmatched: 11. The CDR3 runs to 17 residues. Germline V lookup: CDR1 SGHRS, CDR2 YFSETQ. This chain's CDR3 is CASSPKLAGGGSDTQYF. The CDR3 bases are TGCGCCAGCAGCCCGAAATTAGCGGGGGGGGGATCAGATACGCAGTATTTT.

The gene calls are TRBV5-1 and TRBJ1-1; 7 positions match TRBD1. The CDR3 runs to 15 residues. CDR1 is SGHRS and CDR2 is YFSETQ in the germline V gene. Trimming removed 2 bases from V and 1 base from J; junction bases left unmatched: 5. CDR3 loop: CASSLRQGRNTEAFF. CDR3 nucleotides: TGCGCCAGCAGCTTACGACAGGGTCGGAACACTGAAGCTTTCTTT.

This clone was seen just once. CDR3 in DNA: TGTGCCAGCAGTTCCCGGACAGGGGGCTTGGAGACCCAGTACTTC. This sequence encodes CASSSRTGGLETQYF. The V gene is TRBV28, the J gene TRBJ2-5; TRBD1 matches 11 bases. The V gene's germline CDR1 is MDHEN and CDR2 SYDVKM. After removal of 4 bases from V and 5 bases from J, the junction contained 6 bases not matched to a gene. CDR3 length: 15 amino acids.

Only one count was recorded for this clone. J is TRBJ1-2 and V is TRBV28, with 7 bases fitting TRBD1. The CDR3 length is 15 residues. V shed 5 bases and J 4 bases; nucleotides not matched to a gene: 10. Germline V gene sequence: CDR1 MDHEN, CDR2 SYDVKM. Here the CDR3 reads CASSPWDSHIYGYTF. The CDR3 DNA reads TGTGCCAGCAGTCCATGGGACAGCCACATCTATGGCTACACCTTC.

The V and J genes are TRBV4-1 and TRBJ2-3; 9 nucleotides agree with TRBD1. CDR1 and CDR2 (germline): MGHRA, YSYEKL. The V gene end was trimmed by 3 bases and the J gene end by 4 bases; junction bases not matched to a gene: 8. This CDR3 region has 16 residues. In DNA form, the CDR3 reads TGCGCCAGCAGCCACGGTCGGGACAGGGACCCAGATACGCAGTATTTT. This gives the protein CASSHGRDRDPDTQYF.

Concerning this clone itself: This specimen includes other DNA sequences encoding the same CDR3. The chain uses TRBV30 and TRBJ1-5; the D is unclear. The germline V and J ends were trimmed by 5 bases and 1 base, with 9 bases remaining between them. This CDR3 contains 13 residues. The germline CDR1 and CDR2 sequences are GTSNPN and SVGIG (reference sequence). The CDR3 loop is CAWAGGSNQPQHF. CDR3 nucleotides: TGTGCCTGGGCAGGAGGGAGCAATCAGCCCCAGCATTTT.

This sequence joins TRBV6-6 and TRBJ2-7; 8 bases line up with TRBD1. The V segment lost 10 bases and the J segment 2 bases; nucleotides outside the gene matches: 7. Germline CDR1 and CDR2: MNHNY and SVGAGI (reference sequence). This CDR3 has 13 residues. The CDR3: CATMDRVTYEQYF. DNA for the CDR3: TGTGCCACTATGGACAGGGTCACCTACGAGCAGTACTTC.

The chain links TRBV9 to TRBJ1-1; TRBD1 agrees at 8 bases. CDR1 is SGDLS, CDR2 YYNGEE, per germline. This CDR3 spans 16 amino acids. Trimming at V came to 6 bases and at J to 12 bases, leaving 22 bases not matched to a gene. The CDR3 region is CASTRGAGQGATSPFF. The CDR3 coding sequence is TGTGCCAGCACCCGGGGGGCTGGGCAGGGGGCGACCTCCCCTTTCTTT.

J is TRBJ1-3 and V is TRBV19; weak D call: TRBD1 (6 bases). V lost 6 bases to trimming and J lost 0 bases, with 12 bases between them. The germline gives CDR1 LNHDA, CDR2 SQIVND (reference sequence). The CDR3 is 15 residues long. The chain's CDR3 is CASSRDTVSGNTIYF. In nucleotides, the CDR3 is TGTGCCAGTAGCCGGGACACAGTCTCTGGAAACACCATATATTTT.